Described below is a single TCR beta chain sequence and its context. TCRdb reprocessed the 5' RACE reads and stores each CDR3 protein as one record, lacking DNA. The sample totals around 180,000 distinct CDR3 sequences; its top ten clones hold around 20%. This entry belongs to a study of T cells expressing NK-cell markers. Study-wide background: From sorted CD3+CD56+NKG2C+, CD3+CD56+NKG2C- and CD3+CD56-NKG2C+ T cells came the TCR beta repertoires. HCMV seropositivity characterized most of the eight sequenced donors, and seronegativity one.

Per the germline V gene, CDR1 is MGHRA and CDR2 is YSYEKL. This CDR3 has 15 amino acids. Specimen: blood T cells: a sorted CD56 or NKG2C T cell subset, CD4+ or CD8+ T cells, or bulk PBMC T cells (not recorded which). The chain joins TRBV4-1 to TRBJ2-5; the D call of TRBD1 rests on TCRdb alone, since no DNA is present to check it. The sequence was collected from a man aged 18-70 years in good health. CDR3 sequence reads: CASNRAGGAQETQYF.